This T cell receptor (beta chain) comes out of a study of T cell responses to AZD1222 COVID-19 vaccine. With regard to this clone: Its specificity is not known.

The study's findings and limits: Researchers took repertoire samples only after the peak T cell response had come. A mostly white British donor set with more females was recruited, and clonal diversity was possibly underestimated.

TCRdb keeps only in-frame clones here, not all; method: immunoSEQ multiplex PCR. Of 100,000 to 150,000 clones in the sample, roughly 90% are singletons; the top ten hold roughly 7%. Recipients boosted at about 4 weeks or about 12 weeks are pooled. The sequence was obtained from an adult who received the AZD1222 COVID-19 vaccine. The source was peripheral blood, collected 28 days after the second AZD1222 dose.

CDR3 in amino acids: CAISGGLAANGETQYF. CDR3 bases: TGTGCCATCAGTGGGGGACTAGCGGCAAACGGAGAGACCCAGTACTTC. V gene TRBV10-3 combines with J gene TRBJ2-5; 11 bases line up with TRBD2. Trimming removed 4 bases from V and 4 bases from J; junction bases left unmatched: 8. CDR3 length: 16 amino acids. Germline CDR1 reads ENHRY; CDR2 reads SYGVKD.